This T cell receptor (beta chain) was retrieved from a study of blood T cell repertoires in COVID-19. In the original analysis: Estimation of nucleated cell counts relied on the amplification of reference gene primers. The method was immunoSEQ multiplex PCR; TCRdb's version includes in-frame clones alone and lacks a portion of them. The V and J calls and the clone size are those of that table, but D and trimming were determined from the DNA. Found here are roughly 250,000 clones, around nine tenths of them singletons; the top ten hold 1.9%. The CDR3 is 14 residues long. Germline assignment: CDR1 PRHDT and CDR2 FYEKMQ (reference sequence). V gave up 0 bases and J gave up 3 bases, with 6 bases separating them.

V gene TRBV13 combines with J gene TRBJ1-5; D unclear. The sequencing input was PBMCs or T cells enriched from blood (not recorded which). This clonotype originated in a woman aged 18-29 years who had recovered from COVID-19. DNA for the CDR3: TGTGCCAGCAGCTTAGGCGGGTTCAATCAGCCCCAGCATTTT. It encodes CASSLGGFNQPQHF.